The table lists the clone carrying this T cell receptor (beta chain) with many counts. What it binds is not known. TCR beta CDR3 regions were amplified from RNA. The HTBI primer set served for first-round RT-PCR of the TCR CDR3. TCRdb redid the calling of the multiplex PCR reads with MiXCR, one entry per CDR3 protein. The sample lists roughly 400,000 distinct CDR3 sequences, about an eighth occurring once. Among ophthalmopathy patients, the Clinical Activity Score reached at least 3, the NOSPECS grade reached at least 4, and duration remained under 3 months. Diagnoses were made from clinical symptoms, serum measures (thyroxine and TRAb), thyroid ultrasound and orbital computed tomography. The source of the PBMCs was over 8.5 ml of fresh peripheral blood. These data are taken from a study of T cells in Graves' hyperthyroidism and ophthalmopathy. Germline CDR1 KGHDR, CDR2 SFDVKD. The CDR3 has 14 amino acids. V was pared by 5 bases and J by 3 bases, with 9 bases between.

Study-level results: Most expanded thyroid clonotypes above 0.001 recurred in blood.

The rearrangement links TRBV24-1 to TRBJ2-2, with unresolved D. This sequence was found in a man in his forties or fifties with Graves' ophthalmopathy. The material sequenced was blood. CDR3 region: CATSVSAHTGELFF. DNA for the CDR3: TGTGCCACCAGTGTGTCAGCTCACACCGGGGAGCTGTTTTTT.